This record covers a single T cell receptor (beta chain). Source study methods: Amplification with reference gene primers provided the estimates of nucleated cell counts. This table comes from immunoSEQ multiplex PCR, and its TCRdb copy is limited to in-frame clones, with some not included. V, J and clone size reflect that table, while D and trimming were determined from the DNA. The repertoire holds roughly 200,000 clones, with around 90% as singletons. This record belongs to a study of blood T cell repertoires in COVID-19. Study overall: The study drew acute and convalescent COVID-19 samples from the United States, Italy and Spain. PBMCs, B-cell-depleted T cells, or T cells provided the cDNA or gDNA that made up the material.

The clonotype comes from a man in his forties with active or convalescent COVID-19. The sequenced sample was peripheral blood.

The CDR3 reads CAWSVLNSYNSPLHF. The CDR3 DNA sequence: TGTGCCTGGAGTGTACTGAACTCCTATAATTCACCCCTCCACTTT. This chain joins TRBV30 and TRBJ1-6; D unclear. Trimming stripped 0 bases from V and 0 bases from J, with 6 bases between. Germline-derived CDR1 and CDR2 are GTSNPN and SVGIG (reference sequence). This CDR3 is 15 amino acids long. The complete variable domain, with remaining parts taken from reference TRBV30 and TRBJ1-6, reads SQTIHQWPATLVQPVGSPLSLECTVEGTSNPNLYWYRQAAGRGLQLLFYSVGIGQISSEVPQNLSASRPQDRQFILSSKKLLLSDSGFYLCAWSVLNSYNSPLHFGNGTRLTVT.